The following is a T cell receptor (beta chain) sequence with its context. Authors' analysis steps: Reference gene primers were amplified, and this amplification served to estimate nucleated cell counts. Sequenced by immunoSEQ multiplex PCR; TCRdb stores in-frame clones only, minus some. D and trimming come from the DNA, and the V and J calls and clone size come from that table. The sample shows around 240,000 clones, around 85% of them seen only once. This sample stems from a study of blood T cell repertoires in COVID-19. Study-level information: The samples span acute and convalescent COVID-19 from the United States, Italy and Spain. PBMCs, B-cell-depleted T cells, or T cells were the source of the cDNA or gDNA that made up the material.

CDR1 and CDR2 (germline): SGHTA, FQGTGA. The V and J ends lost 5 bases and 2 bases, in that order; junction bases with no gene match: 7. The CDR3 loop spans 16 amino acids. The chain combines TRBV7-3 with TRBJ2-2; 8 bases map to TRBD2. The clonotype comes from a woman aged 25 to 39 who had recovered from COVID-19. Input material: peripheral blood. CDR3: CASSPNGGANTGELFF. CDR3 DNA sequence: TGTGCCAGCAGCCCCAACGGGGGGGCTAACACCGGGGAGCTGTTTTTT. The whole variable domain, filled in from reference TRBV7-3 and TRBJ2-2, reads GAGVSQTPSNKVTEKGKYVELRCDPISGHTALYWYRQSLGQGPEFLIYFQGTGAADDSGLPNDRFFAVRPEGSVSTLKIQRTERGDSAVYLCASSPNGGANTGELFFGEGSRLTVL.